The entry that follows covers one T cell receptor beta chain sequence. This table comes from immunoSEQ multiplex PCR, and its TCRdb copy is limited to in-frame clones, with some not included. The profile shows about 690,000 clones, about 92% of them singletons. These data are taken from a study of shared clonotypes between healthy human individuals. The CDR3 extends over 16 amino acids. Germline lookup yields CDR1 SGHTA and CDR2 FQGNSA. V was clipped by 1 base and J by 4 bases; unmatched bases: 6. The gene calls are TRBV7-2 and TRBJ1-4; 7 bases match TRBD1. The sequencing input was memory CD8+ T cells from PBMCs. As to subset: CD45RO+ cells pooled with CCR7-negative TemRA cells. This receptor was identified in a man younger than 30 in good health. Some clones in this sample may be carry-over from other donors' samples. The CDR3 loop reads CASSLGTGWLNEKLFF. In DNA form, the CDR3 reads TGTGCCAGCAGCTTAGGGACAGGTTGGCTTAATGAAAAACTGTTTTTT.